Sequencing of this T cell receptor (beta chain) was carried out in a study of neurological immune-mediated disorders. The CDR3 contains 13 residues. Per germline, CDR1 MDHEN and CDR2 SYDVKM. There are many counts of this clonotype. The junction shows a germline mismatch at one end, possibly a read error. The cDNA was synthesized by 5'RACE incorporating 10-nucleotide random UMIs. TCRdb re-analysed the 5' RACE reads in MiXCR, keeping a single row per CDR3 protein. The repertoire consists of roughly 50,000 distinct CDR3 sequences, with around 10% occurring once and the leading ten covering about 5.7%. The clonotype originates from a man in his 70s with HTLV-1-associated myelopathy (HAM/TSP). This chain connects TRBV28 to TRBJ2-7, with 10 positions matching TRBD2. Sequenced material: PBMCs. CDR3 protein: CASSFPLAGDSSF. CDR3 sequence (DNA): TGTGCCAGCAGTTTTCCTCTAGCGGGAGATTCCTCTTTC.